The rows below give T cell receptor beta chains drawn from one sample of a study of response to subunit inactivated influenza vaccine. TCRdb re-derived calls from the RT-PCR reads in MiXCR, one entry per CDR3 protein. The sample carries about 650,000 distinct CDR3 sequences, around a sixth recorded once. The material sequenced was PBMCs from blood, taken 11 to 12 days after vaccination. The receptors stem from a man aged 45 to 65 who received an inactivated influenza vaccine. Both conserved end residues are part of each CDR3. The order of the fields is CDR3 DNA, CDR3 protein, clone size, J gene, D gene, V gene. A D gene is named only where the DNA matches it firmly. Only part of the rows carry a size: once, few, many, or a class if the clone is expanded.

TGCAGTGCTAGAGATCTAAGGCAGGGTAGCAATCAGCCCCAGCATTTT,CSARDLRQGSNQPQHF,.,TRBJ1-5,.,TRBV20-1
TGCAGTGCTAGAGATATGAAGGGCCGGGCCTACGAGCAGTACTTC,CSARDMKGRAYEQYF,few,TRBJ2-7,.,TRBV20-1
TGTGCCAGCAGCTGGCGGCAGCCCACAGATACGCAGTATTTT,CASSWRQPTDTQYF,few,TRBJ2-3,.,TRBV5-6
TGTGCCAGCAGTTTTTCCGGAGGGGGGGTCTACGAGCAGTACTTC,CASSFSGGGVYEQYF,.,TRBJ2-7,.,TRBV27
TGTGCCAGCAGCCAAGGGACGGCCCCTGGGGAAGGCTACACCTTC,CASSQGTAPGEGYTF,few,TRBJ1-2,.,TRBV3-1
TGTGCCAGCAGCCGGGACAGGGGGCGCGACGAGCAGTACTTC,CASSRDRGRDEQYF,.,TRBJ2-7,TRBD1,TRBV7-8
TGTGCCTGGAGAGTAGAAGGAGATACGCAGTATTTT,CAWRVEGDTQYF,few,TRBJ2-3,.,TRBV30
TGTGCCACCAGTGGTAGGCCGGGACTAGCGGGTCCAATCTCCTACAATGAGCAGTTCTTC,CATSGRPGLAGPISYNEQFF,few,TRBJ2-1,TRBD2,TRBV24-1
TGTGCTAGTGGTTGGGGACGGACCACTAGCACAGATACGCAGTATTTT,CASGWGRTTSTDTQYF,many,TRBJ2-3,.,TRBV12-5
TGTGCCAGCAGCTTACTGGAGTTCACTGAAGCTTTCTTT,CASSLLEFTEAFF,few,TRBJ1-1,.,TRBV7-9
TGTGCCAGCAGCACCCTGCGGGCGCCTACGGGGTACGAGCAGTACTTC,CASSTLRAPTGYEQYF,.,TRBJ2-7,.,TRBV6-1
TGTGCCAGCAGCTTATTCGGACAGGGGGCCGGGAACACTGAAGCTTTCTTT,CASSLFGQGAGNTEAFF,few,TRBJ1-1,TRBD1,TRBV7-3
TGTGCCACCGCACGCGGGACAGGGGGCGCGGCAGATACGCAGTATTTT,CATARGTGGAADTQYF,few,TRBJ2-3,TRBD1,TRBV24-1
TGCGCCAGCAGCTTGGACATTACCCTGGAGGCAGAGCTGTTTTTT,CASSLDITLEAELFF,once,TRBJ2-2,.,TRBV5-1
TGTGCCAGCAGCTTAAAGACTGGGGATACGCAGTATTTT,CASSLKTGDTQYF,.,TRBJ2-3,.,TRBV7-2
TGCAGCGTAGGAGCGGGAGTTGAGACCCAGTACTTC,CSVGAGVETQYF,many,TRBJ2-5,TRBD2,TRBV29-1
TGCAGTGCTAGATATACTAGGGTTGAGCAGTTCTTC,CSARYTRVEQFF,few,TRBJ2-1,.,TRBV20-1
TGTGCCATTCTTAACGGGGAAGGCGATGGCTACACCTTC,CAILNGEGDGYTF,.,TRBJ1-2,.,TRBV10-3
TGTGCCACCAGTGATCGAGGGGCTGAGACCCAGTACTTC,CATSDRGAETQYF,.,TRBJ2-5,.,TRBV24-1
TGTGCCAGCAGCTTTCTGGGAGGGATGGGCTACACCTTC,CASSFLGGMGYTF,.,TRBJ1-2,.,TRBV7-2
TGTGCCAGCAGTGAATGGGGACAGGGGGTGAATTCACCCCTCCACTTT,CASSEWGQGVNSPLHF,.,TRBJ1-6,TRBD1,TRBV6-1
TGTGCCAGCAGCCAAGAAAGAAGGGGGGCCGGGGAGCTGTTTTTT,CASSQERRGAGELFF,many,TRBJ2-2,.,TRBV4-2
TGCGCCAGCAGCCAGGAGCCTCACGGGCAAGAGCAGTTCTTC,CASSQEPHGQEQFF,few,TRBJ2-1,.,TRBV4-3
TGTGCCAGCAAGCGGACAGGGCCACTCGAGCAGTACTTC,CASKRTGPLEQYF,many,TRBJ2-7,TRBD1,TRBV6-2/TRBV6-3
TGCAGTGGGAGCGGTACTAGCGGGGGGGCCCCAGATACGCAGTATTTT,CSGSGTSGGAPDTQYF,few,TRBJ2-3,TRBD2,TRBV20-1
TGTGCCAGCAGCCAAGCTCCGATGGGACTAGCGGGGGATCCTGGGTTCTTC,CASSQAPMGLAGDPGFF,many,TRBJ2-1,TRBD2,TRBV4-2
TGTGCCAGCAGCCAAGATAGGACAGCTCATGAAAAACTGTTTTTT,CASSQDRTAHEKLFF,.,TRBJ1-4,.,TRBV3-1
TGTGCCAGCAGTCTGGACAGGGGGCTGGGTGAGCAGTTCTTC,CASSLDRGLGEQFF,few,TRBJ2-1,TRBD1,TRBV6-1